These T cell receptor beta chains were read from a single sample in a study of technical replicates of blood from several donors. Libraries were prepared by immunoSEQ multiplex PCR; TCRdb keeps only in-frame clonotypes and omits some of them. The table includes about 82,000 clones, around 94% detected once. What was sequenced was T cells isolated from PBMCs. All receptors come from a human donor in good health. CDR3s include the opening cysteine and the closing phenylalanine or tryptophan. A D gene is named only where the DNA matches it firmly. Size tells how often a clone was seen (once, few, many) or the class of an expanded clone, and some rows leave it out.

abundance: NA
d_gene: NA
v_gene: TRBV6-1
j_gene: TRBJ1-5
CDR3aa: CASSERGGQPQHF
CDR3nt: TGTGCCAGCAGTGAACGGGGGGGACAGCCCCAGCATTTT

abundance: NA
d_gene: TRBD2
v_gene: TRBV7-8
j_gene: TRBJ2-7
CDR3aa: CASSLLRLAANEQYF
CDR3nt: TGTGCCAGCAGCTTACTTCGACTAGCGGCAAACGAGCAGTACTTC

abundance: NA
d_gene: NA
v_gene: TRBV25-1
j_gene: TRBJ2-1
CDR3aa: CASSLIADEQFF
CDR3nt: TGTGCCAGCAGTTTAATAGCTGATGAGCAGTTCTTC

abundance: NA
d_gene: TRBD2
v_gene: TRBV10-3
j_gene: TRBJ2-3
CDR3aa: CAISAVDIVAGVWDTDTQYF
CDR3nt: TGTGCCATCAGCGCCGTAGATATTGTGGCGGGAGTATGGGACACAGATACGCAGTATTTT

abundance: NA
d_gene: NA
v_gene: TRBV18
j_gene: TRBJ2-2
CDR3aa: CASSPLGPASGTGELFF
CDR3nt: TGTGCCAGCTCACCCCTTGGCCCAGCTTCGGGAACCGGGGAGCTGTTTTTT

abundance: NA
d_gene: TRBD2
v_gene: TRBV9
j_gene: TRBJ2-1
CDR3aa: CASSPGGSGSYRRNEQFF
CDR3nt: TGTGCCAGCAGCCCAGGGGGTAGCGGGAGTTACCGAAGGAATGAGCAGTTCTTC

abundance: NA
d_gene: TRBD2
v_gene: TRBV18
j_gene: TRBJ2-7
CDR3aa: CASSPGTSGYEQYF
CDR3nt: TGTGCCAGCTCACCGGGCACTAGCGGGTACGAGCAGTACTTC

abundance: NA
d_gene: NA
v_gene: TRBV5-1
j_gene: TRBJ2-3
CDR3aa: CASISGSRTITDTQYF
CDR3nt: TGCGCCAGCATTTCAGGGAGCAGGACTATCACAGATACGCAGTATTTT

abundance: NA
d_gene: NA
v_gene: TRBV19
j_gene: TRBJ1-4
CDR3aa: CASRQGFEKLFF
CDR3nt: TGTGCCAGTAGACAGGGTTTTGAAAAACTGTTTTTT

abundance: NA
d_gene: NA
v_gene: TRBV9
j_gene: TRBJ2-6
CDR3aa: CASSARHVISGANVLTF
CDR3nt: TGTGCCAGCAGCGCCAGACACGTAATTTCTGGGGCCAACGTCCTGACTTTC

abundance: NA
d_gene: NA
v_gene: TRBV5-1
j_gene: TRBJ2-3
CDR3aa: CASSLVVGASTDTQYF
CDR3nt: TGCGCCAGCAGCTTGGTGGTGGGAGCCAGCACAGATACGCAGTATTTT

abundance: once
d_gene: TRBD2
v_gene: TRBV6-1
j_gene: TRBJ2-2
CDR3aa: CASSEVGSGRAGELFF
CDR3nt: TGTGCCAGCAGTGAAGTCGGTAGCGGGAGGGCAGGGGAGCTGTTTTTT

abundance: NA
d_gene: NA
v_gene: TRBV6-7
j_gene: TRBJ1-2
CDR3aa: CASTTPSGGGYTF
CDR3nt: TGTGCCAGCACCACCCCGAGCGGGGGGGGCTACACCTTC

abundance: NA
d_gene: TRBD2
v_gene: TRBV19
j_gene: TRBJ2-2
CDR3aa: CASNPASGPNTGELFF
CDR3nt: TGTGCCAGTAACCCGGCTAGCGGGCCTAACACCGGGGAGCTGTTTTTT

abundance: NA
d_gene: NA
v_gene: TRBV7-9
j_gene: TRBJ1-1
CDR3aa: CASSLASTEAFF
CDR3nt: TGTGCCAGCAGCTTAGCCTCTACTGAAGCTTTCTTT

abundance: NA
d_gene: NA
v_gene: TRBV18
j_gene: TRBJ2-1
CDR3aa: CASSTLVAEARTSDRSSYNEQFF
CDR3nt: TGTGCCAGCTCGACGCTTGTGGCTGAGGCCCGAACTAGCGACAGGAGCTCCTACAATGAGCAGTTCTTC

abundance: NA
d_gene: NA
v_gene: TRBV25-1
j_gene: TRBJ2-7
CDR3aa: CASQSGTGVYEQYF
CDR3nt: TGTGCCAGCCAATCCGGGACGGGGGTTTACGAGCAGTACTTC

abundance: NA
d_gene: NA
v_gene: TRBV10-1
j_gene: TRBJ1-1
CDR3aa: CASSDPRTASHTEAFF
CDR3nt: TGCGCCAGCAGTGACCCTCGGACAGCCTCCCACACTGAAGCTTTCTTT